The 13 T cell receptor beta chains given below trace back to one sample, sequenced in a study of spatial heterogeneity in lung cancer (dated by TCRdb to between 2019 and 2020). Study-wide conclusions, independent of this receptor: The number of expanded intratumoral alpha and beta TCRs correlated with the tumor nonsynonymous mutation count.

The antigens for these receptors are not known. Interpreted using the paper, the time point label stands for: sample taken at primary tumor resection. The library came from 5' RACE. These reads were obtained on a NextSeq 500. TCRdb handled the public reads itself, with Q25 trimming in fastp and clone calling in MiXCR, and kept productive beta chains. Rows matching on CDR3 protein sequence are summarized as one entry with the most common DNA and genes. The sample table holds some 6,900 distinct CDR3 sequences, of which around 10% were seen once. The top ten clonotypes cover roughly a tenth of the sample. Sample: lung tumor tissue, taken at surgery. The receptor set was obtained from a female donor with early-stage non-small cell lung cancer.

This clonotype has at least ten counts. The chain carries TRBV14 and TRBJ2-3, with D perhaps assigned TRBD1 or TRBD2 (6 bases each). V lost 4 bases, J lost 2 bases, and 13 bases lay in between. From germline, CDR1 is SGHDN and CDR2 FVKESK. CDR3 length: 15 residues. Here the CDR3 reads CASSRGGLPTDTQYF. The CDR3 coding sequence is TGTGCCAGCAGCCGAGGGGGGCTCCCCACAGATACGCAGTATTTT.

This clonotype was found many times. V usage is TRBV5-1 and J usage is TRBJ1-2; no definite D call. CDR1 SGHRS and CDR2 YFSETQ come from the germline V gene. Trimming cost V 6 bases and J 3 bases, with 15 bases left between them. The CDR3 contains 14 residues. The CDR3 sequence: CASTLGPGDYGYTF. CDR3 bases: TGCGCCAGCACCTTAGGACCCGGCGACTATGGCTACACCTTC.

This clonotype qualifies as medium-sized. The J gene is TRBJ2-2, the V gene TRBV6-5; D unresolved. CDR1 and CDR2 from the germline V gene are MNHEY and SVGAGI. V was clipped by 6 bases and J by 0 bases, with 14 bases between them. The CDR3 runs to 16 residues. This CDR3 reads CASRPLVAPNTGELFF. The DNA of the CDR3 is TGTGCCAGCAGGCCCTTGGTAGCTCCGAACACCGGGGAGCTGTTTTTT.

The V gene is TRBV28, the J gene TRBJ2-1, with TRBD1 matching 8 bases. V lost 4 bases to trimming and J lost 8 bases; unmatched junction nucleotides: 1. This CDR3 is built from 12 residues. Looked up from germline, CDR1 is MDHEN and CDR2 is SYDVKM. The CDR3 nucleotides are TGTGCCAGCAGTTCAGGGGGCCATGAGCAGTTCTTC. Translation: CASSSGGHEQFF. The full variable domain, its missing parts supplied by reference TRBV28 and TRBJ2-1, is DVKVTQSSRYLVKRTGEKVFLECVQDMDHENMFWYRQDPGLGLRLIYFSYDVKMKEKGDIPEGYSVSREKKERFSLILESASTNQTSMYLCASSSGGHEQFFGPGTRLTVL.

By sample fraction, this clonotype is large. The chain joins TRBV6-5 to TRBJ1-1; D uncertain. There are 14 residues in the CDR3. Per the germline V gene, CDR1 is MNHEY and CDR2 is SVGAGI. V lost 2 bases and J lost 0, with 7 bases in between. The CDR3 region has the DNA TGTGCCAGCAGTTACGAGGCCTTGAACACTGAAGCTTTCTTT. Translation gives CASSYEALNTEAFF.

In its sample, this clonotype was seen a few times. The chain uses TRBV7-2 and TRBJ1-3; D is unresolved. This CDR3 region has 15 residues. CDR1 is SGHTA and CDR2 is FQGNSA in the germline V gene. The ends were cut back, 1 base at V and 3 bases at J, with 10 bases in the middle. CDR3 DNA: TGTGCCAGCAGCTTAGGCGGAACCTATGGAAACACCATATATTTT. It yields the protein CASSLGGTYGNTIYF.

This clonotype was picked up a small number of times. The CDR3 spells CASSLPGPDTGELFF. CDR3 in DNA: TGCGCCAGCAGCTTGCCAGGGCCGGACACCGGGGAGCTGTTTTTT. This sequence joins TRBV5-1 and TRBJ2-2, with TRBD1 as a possible D gene (5 bases). CDR3 length: 15 residues. Germline assignment: CDR1 SGHRS and CDR2 YFSETQ. Between the trimmed V and J ends, which lost 1 base and 3 bases, there was a span of 10 bases.

This clonotype is judged medium-sized. The chain joins TRBV19 to TRBJ2-1; perhaps TRBD2 as D (6 bases). V was pared by 4 bases and J by 9 bases, with 13 bases between. Germline V lookup: CDR1 LNHDA, CDR2 SQIVND (reference sequence). There are 13 residues in the CDR3. CDR3 protein: CASSTDGSTEQFF. The CDR3 DNA follows: TGTGCCAGTAGTACCGACGGGAGCACTGAGCAGTTCTTC.

By proportion, this clonotype is large (0.1 to 1%). The chain employs TRBV4-1 and TRBJ2-1; D is unclear. Germline V gives CDR1 MGHRA, CDR2 YSYEKL. Between the trimmed V and J ends, which lost 3 bases and 2 bases, there was a span of 8 bases. This CDR3 has 14 residues. The CDR3: CASSHYPAYNEQFF. The CDR3 region has the DNA TGCGCCAGCAGCCATTATCCGGCCTACAATGAGCAGTTCTTC.

In its sample, this clonotype was seen many times. V gene TRBV28 combines with J gene TRBJ1-1; unclear D gene. The CDR3 is 11 residues long. V lost 8 bases and J lost 7, with 11 bases in between. The germline V gene has CDR1 MDHEN and CDR2 SYDVKM. The CDR3 sequence is CASLYAGEAFF. Here the CDR3 DNA reads TGTGCCAGCTTGTATGCGGGTGAAGCTTTCTTT. The full variable domain, in which reference TRBV28 and TRBJ1-1 provide the parts outside the CDR3, is DVKVTQSSRYLVKRTGEKVFLECVQDMDHENMFWYRQDPGLGLRLIYFSYDVKMKEKGDIPEGYSVSREKKERFSLILESASTNQTSMYLCASLYAGEAFFGQGTRLTVV.

This clonotype was seen a few times. The V and J genes are TRBV6-1 and TRBJ2-7; D ambiguous. Trimming took off 3 bases at V and 3 bases at J, with 3 bases between the two ends. The germline V gene encodes CDR1 MNHNS and CDR2 SASEGT. The CDR3 has 11 residues. CDR3 region: CASSDYYEQYF. For the CDR3, the DNA is TGTGCCAGCAGTGACTACTACGAGCAGTACTTC.

CDR3 in amino acids: CASKIGYTF. For the CDR3, the DNA is TGTGCCAGCAAGATTGGCTACACCTTC. The chain links TRBV2 to TRBJ1-2; D call uncertain. There are 9 residues in the CDR3. CDR1 and CDR2 (germline): SNHLY, FYNNEI. Trimming stripped 7 bases from V and 7 bases from J, with 4 bases between.

This clonotype is labeled as medium-sized. The chain has TRBV27 and TRBJ2-7; D is uncertain. Deletions cut 2 bases from V and 2 bases from J, with 10 bases between. This CDR3 region has 14 residues. Germline CDR1 reads MNHEY; CDR2 reads SMNVEV (reference sequence). The CDR3 DNA sequence: TGTGCCAGCAGTTTAAAGTTTATTGCCTACGAGCAGTACTTC. As protein: CASSLKFIAYEQYF.